This T cell receptor beta chain was sequenced for a study of T cells in Graves' hyperthyroidism and ophthalmopathy. RNA transcripts gave rise to amplified TCR beta CDR3 regions. Primed by the HTBI set, a first-round RT-PCR was run on the TCR CDR3. TCRdb reprocessed the multiplex PCR reads with MiXCR, giving one entry per CDR3 protein. This table holds approximately 590,000 distinct CDR3 sequences, 35% to 55% found once. Thyroid ultrasound and orbital computed tomography, with clinical symptoms and serum thyroxine and TRAb, informed diagnoses. Study findings and constraints: Ophthalmopathy got predicted by the model a median around 6.6 months before its onset.

This clonotype was detected ten times or more. What it binds is unknown. Sequenced sample: peripheral blood or thyroid tissue (not recorded which). The receptor's source is a woman in her late teens or twenties with Graves' hyperthyroidism.

CDR3 amino acids: CASSSPWQSEETQYF. CDR3 sequence (DNA): TGTGCCAGCAGCTCGCCCTGGCAGTCAGAAGAGACCCAGTACTTC. The chain joins TRBV7-9 to TRBJ2-5, with D hard to call. The ends were cut back, 4 bases at V and 3 bases at J, with 15 bases in the middle. The CDR3 is made up of 15 amino acids. The germline gives CDR1 SEHNR, CDR2 FQNEAQ (reference sequence).